This T cell receptor (beta chain) comes out of a study of T-cell reconstitution after alpha-beta-depleted transplantation in children. Study-wide findings and caveats: Certain patients had high TCRbeta diversity at day 60, and it came from recipient T cells and thymic progenitors that survived. Expanded graft clones numbering several hundred reportedly gave rise to alpha-beta T cells about two months after transplant. T cells produced anew were the main source of T-cell counts and diversity one year after transplant.

Researchers prepared the TCRbeta library using unique molecular identifiers, the study reports. TCRdb analysed the PCR reads with MiXCR anew, one entry per CDR3 protein. The table records roughly 500,000 distinct CDR3 sequences, approximately 10% of them present only once. Germline lookup yields CDR1 SEHNR and CDR2 FQNEAQ (reference sequence). The CDR3 is 13 residues long. V lost 4 bases and J lost 13; bases outside the gene matches: 9. This clonotype has a count of ten or more. Its specificity is not known. The starting material was PBMCs, obtained before TCRalphabeta/CD19-depleted stem cell transplant. The sequence was obtained from a child aged 2-9 years with inherited bone marrow failure, due to receive a stem cell transplant. The V call is TRBV7-9, the J call TRBJ2-1, with 8 bases fitting TRBD1. CDR3 in amino acids: CASSSRGQETQFF. CDR3 bases: TGTGCCAGCAGCTCGAGGGGACAGGAGACTCAGTTCTTC.